Following are 27 T cell receptor beta chains from one sample sequenced in a study of T cell repertoires in cytomegalovirus infection. No antigen has been identified for these receptors. TCRdb reprocessed the reads via MiXCR and lists one record per CDR3 protein. This table holds 300,000 to 400,000 distinct CDR3 sequences, almost 30% found once. The sample consisted of cultured PBMCs, taken from culture after CMV antigen stimulation. These receptors all come from a human donor in good health (CMV status not recorded). Some clones in this sample may be carry-over from other donors' samples.

This clonotype was counted between two and nine times. V and J are TRBV28 and TRBJ1-1; D not resolved. Trimming stripped 3 bases from V and 8 bases from J, with 7 bases between. Germline-derived CDR1 and CDR2 are MDHEN and SYDVKM. The CDR3 sequence is 11 residues long. The CDR3: CASSFGAEAFF. In nucleotides, the CDR3 is TGTGCCAGCAGTTTCGGTGCCGAAGCTTTCTTT.

The table lists this clonotype with a few counts. The rearrangement uses TRBV7-3 and TRBJ2-2, with TRBD1 matching 10 bases. Trimming cost V 1 base and J 0 bases; bases outside gene matches: 5. The CDR3 has 18 amino acids. Germline V gene sequence: CDR1 SGHTA, CDR2 FQGTGA. Here the CDR3 reads CASSLKTGGLSNTGELFF. The CDR3 DNA is TGTGCCAGCAGCTTAAAGACAGGGGGCCTGTCGAACACCGGGGAGCTGTTTTTT.

Written as DNA, the CDR3 is TGCGCCAGCAGCTTGGACCCAGGGGACCTACGGGTTCAGTACTTC. Its protein is CASSLDPGDLRVQYF. V gene TRBV5-1 combines with J gene TRBJ2-4; D possibly corresponds to TRBD1 (6 bases). V was pared by 0 bases and J by 11 bases, with 18 bases between. This CDR3 region has 15 residues. CDR1 SGHRS and CDR2 YFSETQ come from the germline V gene.

The chain is built from TRBV4-1 and TRBJ2-7, with 9 bases fitting TRBD2. V lost 0 bases, J lost 0 bases, and 9 bases stayed unmatched. This CDR3 is 18 amino acids long. In germline, CDR1 is MGHRA, CDR2 YSYEKL. The CDR3 protein is CASSQDKREALSSYEQYF. DNA for the CDR3: TGCGCCAGCAGCCAAGATAAGCGGGAGGCCCTAAGCTCCTACGAGCAGTACTTC.

This chain joins TRBV19 and TRBJ2-3; the D is unclear. Trimming stripped 5 bases from V and 2 bases from J, with 14 bases between. Germline CDR1 is LNHDA and CDR2 is SQIVND (reference sequence). The CDR3 has 15 amino acids. CDR3 bases: TGTGCCAGTAGTCAAACCTGGGGTATCACAGATACGCAGTATTTT. It is translated as CASSQTWGITDTQYF. The variable domain in full, completed from reference TRBV19 and TRBJ2-3, reads DGGITQSPKYLFRKEGQNVTLSCEQNLNHDAMYWYRQDPGQGLRLIYYSQIVNDFQKGDIAEGYSVSREKKESFPLTVTSAQKNPTAFYLCASSQTWGITDTQYFGPGTRLTVL.

On this clonotype itself: An end of the junction does not agree with germline; a read error may underlie this. The chain has TRBV12-3 or TRBV12-4 and TRBJ2-3; D unresolved. This CDR3 is 15 amino acids long. Here the CDR3 reads CASSGRLVSTDTRYF. In DNA form, the CDR3 reads TGTGCCAGCAGCGGACGGCTAGTTAGCACAGATACGCGGTATTTT.

V and J are TRBV7-9 and TRBJ2-5; D not certain. The CDR3 has 12 amino acids. Trimming took off 6 bases at V and 5 bases at J, with 10 bases between the two ends. CDR1 and CDR2 from the germline V gene are SEHNR and FQNEAQ (reference sequence). The CDR3 DNA is TGTGCCAGCAGTATCCTCGCGGAGACCCAGTACTTC. Protein sequence: CASSILAETQYF.

This clonotype has ten or more counts. The chain uses TRBV7-6 and TRBJ1-2; no definite D call. V was pared by 1 base and J by 2 bases, with 5 bases between. Germline CDR1 SGHVS, CDR2 FNYEAQ. This CDR3 is built from 13 residues. In DNA, the CDR3 is TGTGCCAGCAGCTTAGAAGAAAACTATGGCTACACCTTC. Amino acids: CASSLEENYGYTF.

V usage is TRBV4-1 and J usage is TRBJ1-1, with a tentative D call TRBD1 (5 bases). V was trimmed by 2 bases and J by 1 base, leaving 11 bases between them. The CDR3 consists of 15 residues. CDR1 is MGHRA, CDR2 YSYEKL, per germline. CDR3 protein: CASSQTGTANTEAFF. The CDR3 bases are TGCGCCAGCAGCCAAACCGGGACGGCGAACACTGAAGCTTTCTTT.

This clonotype was detected only a few times. V gene TRBV12-3 or TRBV12-4 combines with J gene TRBJ2-7; possibly TRBD1 or TRBD2 for D (6 bases each). The CDR3 extends over 14 amino acids. V was trimmed by 5 bases and J by 5 bases, leaving 16 bases between them. CDR3 protein: CASSRLGGGDEQYF. In DNA, the CDR3 is TGTGCCAGCAGTCGCCTGGGGGGCGGCGACGAGCAGTACTTC.

The chain couples TRBV4-1 to TRBJ2-5; D uncertain. This CDR3 is built from 15 residues. The V end was cut by 4 bases, the J end by 4 bases, with 16 bases between. Germline values: CDR1 MGHRA, CDR2 YSYEKL. DNA of the CDR3: TGCGCCAGCAGCCGAATTCCACACGCCCCAGAGACCCAGTACTTC. It translates to CASSRIPHAPETQYF.

The chain is built from TRBV28 and TRBJ2-7; the D is unclear. The length of the CDR3 is 14 residues. Looked up from germline, CDR1 is MDHEN and CDR2 is SYDVKM. The ends were cut back, 1 base at V and 4 bases at J, with 11 bases in the middle. CDR3 DNA sequence: TGTGCCAGCAGTTTATCCGGCTATAGGTACGAGCAGTACTTC. Protein product: CASSLSGYRYEQYF.

The chain employs TRBV6-5 and TRBJ1-2; 9 bases map to TRBD1. V shed 2 bases and J 2 bases; nucleotides not matched to a gene: 3. Germline V lookup: CDR1 MNHEY, CDR2 SVGAGI. CDR3 length equals 15 residues. CDR3 protein: CASSYGQGINYGYTF. CDR3 sequence (DNA): TGTGCCAGCAGTTACGGACAGGGGATCAACTATGGCTACACCTTC.

J is TRBJ1-1 and V is TRBV10-3; no firm D call. The germline V and J ends were trimmed by 11 bases and 0 bases, with 13 bases remaining between them. The CDR3 loop spans 13 amino acids. Per the germline V gene, CDR1 is ENHRY and CDR2 is SYGVKD. The CDR3 nucleotides read TGTGCCGCCTCAGAACACATGAACACTGAAGCTTTCTTT. Protein sequence: CAASEHMNTEAFF.

The chain is built from TRBV28 and TRBJ1-2; D is uncertain. The CDR3 runs 14 residues. The germline V and J ends were trimmed by 6 bases and 4 bases, with 15 bases remaining between them. Germline V gene lookup returns CDR1 MDHEN and CDR2 SYDVKM. The DNA of the CDR3 is TGTGCCAGCAGGGCTACCCACGTGGGCTATGGCTACACCTTC. As protein: CASRATHVGYGYTF.

The chain joins TRBV2 to TRBJ2-1; 9 positions agree with TRBD2. The V gene's germline CDR1 is SNHLY and CDR2 FYNNEI. This CDR3 spans 16 amino acids. The V segment lost 4 bases and the J segment 3 bases; nucleotides outside the gene matches: 7. The CDR3 sequence: CASSGVSSGIYNEQFF. DNA for the CDR3: TGTGCCAGCAGTGGAGTGTCTAGCGGGATCTACAATGAGCAGTTCTTC.

At least ten counts were recorded for this clonotype. The chain is built from TRBV7-3 and TRBJ2-7, with 7 bases lining up with TRBD1. Germline V gene data show CDR1 as SGHTA and CDR2 as FQGTGA. This CDR3 has 12 residues. With 4 bases clipped from V and 9 bases from J, the junction kept 6 bases outside the gene matches. The CDR3 here is CASSSLGGVQYF. The CDR3 coding sequence is TGTGCCAGCAGCTCCTTAGGGGGCGTGCAGTACTTC. Based on the CDR3 plus reference TRBV7-3 and TRBJ2-7, the full variable domain is GAGVSQTPSNKVTEKGKYVELRCDPISGHTALYWYRQSLGQGPEFLIYFQGTGAADDSGLPNDRFFAVRPEGSVSTLKIQRTERGDSAVYLCASSSLGGVQYFGPGTRLTVT.

V usage is TRBV27 and J usage is TRBJ2-7; 8 positions agree with TRBD2. CDR3 length equals 14 residues. V dropped 6 bases and J dropped 0; count of bases not matched to a gene: 4. Germline V gene lookup returns CDR1 MNHEY and CDR2 SMNVEV (reference sequence). This CDR3 reads CASRSGTSSYEQYF. DNA of the CDR3: TGTGCCAGCAGATCAGGGACTAGCTCCTACGAGCAGTACTTC.

This clonotype was counted only a few times. The chain recombines TRBV7-2 with TRBJ1-2; TRBD1 matches at 9 bases. The ends lost 5 bases at V and 6 bases at J; junction bases unmatched: 7. The CDR3 has 14 residues. Germline CDR1 SGHTA, CDR2 FQGNSA. The CDR3 region has the DNA TGTGCCAGCAGCCTGGACAGGGGCGCAGATGGCTACACCTTC. Translation: CASSLDRGADGYTF.

V usage is TRBV6-2 or TRBV6-3 and J usage is TRBJ2-5, with TRBD2 as a possible D gene (5 bases). The V end lost 7 bases, the J end lost 3 bases, and 6 bases lay between the germline ends. Germline V gene sequence: CDR1 MNHEY, CDR2 SVGEGT. This CDR3 is 11 amino acids long. The CDR3 DNA sequence: TGTGCCAGCAACGGGGAAGAGACCCAGTACTTC. This codes for CASNGEETQYF.

This clonotype has a count of ten or more. The chain couples TRBV7-2 to TRBJ1-1; the match to TRBD1 covers 8 bases. J gave up 11 bases and V 6 bases, and 17 bases lay outside the gene matches. CDR1 is SGHTA and CDR2 is FQGNSA in the germline V gene. The CDR3 loop spans 15 amino acids. CDR3 region: CASSPEGTGHRWAFF. DNA for the CDR3: TGTGCCAGCAGTCCAGAGGGGACAGGTCACCGGTGGGCTTTCTTT.

V gene TRBV27 combines with J gene TRBJ1-6; weak D call: TRBD1 (5 bases). This CDR3 is 15 amino acids long. In germline, CDR1 is MNHEY, CDR2 SMNVEV (reference sequence). V dropped 4 bases and J dropped 3 bases, with 10 bases sitting between them. This chain's CDR3 is CASSSPGFYNSPLHF. The CDR3, as DNA: TGTGCCAGCAGTTCACCAGGGTTCTATAATTCACCCCTCCACTTT.

This clonotype was seen more than once but under ten times. The chain couples TRBV5-1 to TRBJ2-1; 7 bases are a match to TRBD1. The CDR3 extends over 13 amino acids. CDR1 is SGHRS and CDR2 is YFSETQ in the germline V gene. V shed 4 bases, J shed 5 bases, and the junction held 3 bases outside the gene matches. CDR3 sequence: CASSGTVDNEQFF. CDR3 DNA: TGCGCCAGCAGCGGGACAGTCGACAATGAGCAGTTCTTC.

The V and J genes are TRBV11-2 and TRBJ1-1; D is unclear. Germline CDR1 reads SGHAT; CDR2 reads FQNNGV. The CDR3 is 14 residues long. The V end lost 5 bases, the J end lost 0 bases, and 10 bases lay between the germline ends. The chain's CDR3 is CASSPTAVNTEAFF. CDR3 nucleotides: TGTGCCAGCAGCCCCACGGCAGTGAACACTGAAGCTTTCTTT. Full variable domain (missing parts from reference TRBV11-2 and TRBJ1-1): EAGVAQSPRYKIIEKRQSVAFWCNPISGHATLYWYQQILGQGPKLLIQFQNNGVVDDSQLPKDRFSAERLKGVDSTLKIQPAKLEDSAVYLCASSPTAVNTEAFFGQGTRLTVV.

In its sample, this clonotype was seen many times. V usage is TRBV6-1 and J usage is TRBJ1-1, with D hard to call. Germline loops: CDR1 MNHNS, CDR2 SASEGT. The V and J ends lost 6 bases and 1 base respectively, with 12 bases between them. The CDR3 sequence is 14 residues long. CDR3 in amino acids: CASRLEHSNTEAFF. For the CDR3, the DNA is TGTGCCAGCAGATTGGAGCATTCGAACACTGAAGCTTTCTTT.

This clonotype was detected only a few times. The V call is TRBV6-5, the J call TRBJ1-1; TRBD1 matches at 10 bases. The CDR3 has 17 amino acids. Unmatched junction bases numbered 13, after V lost 5 bases and J lost 4 bases. The germline gives CDR1 MNHEY, CDR2 SVGAGI. CDR3 sequence: CASSLTGTGVVSTEAFF. CDR3 coding DNA: TGTGCCAGCAGTCTGACCGGGACAGGGGTCGTTAGCACTGAAGCTTTCTTT.

V gene TRBV20-1 combines with J gene TRBJ2-4; D perhaps matches TRBD2 (6 bases). CDR1 DFQATT and CDR2 SNEGSKA come from the germline V gene (reference sequence). The CDR3 is made up of 11 amino acids. The V end lost 1 base, the J end lost 8 bases, and 6 bases lay between the germline ends. The CDR3 is CSARGGDIQYF. In DNA form, the CDR3 reads TGCAGTGCTAGAGGCGGGGACATTCAGTACTTC.